The rows below give T cell receptor beta chains drawn from one sample of a study of T cell changes during pregnancy in multiple sclerosis. Here immunoSEQ multiplex PCR was the method, and the copy in TCRdb shows in-frame clones only, minus some. The sample has 50,000 to 65,000 clones; about 94% are singletons. The sequences come from CD8+ T cells from peripheral blood mononuclear cells, collected in the second trimester of pregnancy. These receptors were obtained from a female donor with multiple sclerosis, enrolled in a pregnancy study. Each CDR3 is given with its conserved first and last residue. Each record gives: clone size, D gene, J gene, V gene, CDR3 DNA, CDR3 protein. A D gene is named only where the DNA matches it firmly. Clone size is shown for a subset of rows, as once, few, many or a class of expanded clone.

size: .; D: .; J: TRBJ1-1; V: TRBV9; DNA: TGTGCCAGCAGCGTGGGGGGGGCCGACACTGAAGCTTTCTTT; CDR3: CASSVGGADTEAFF
size: .; D: .; J: TRBJ2-7; V: TRBV27; DNA: TGTGCCAGCAGTTTATCCTACAGGCACGAGCAGTACTTC; CDR3: CASSLSYRHEQYF
size: .; D: .; J: TRBJ1-6; V: TRBV2; DNA: TGTGCCAGCAGTGAGATCTCAGGGAATTCACCCCTCCACTTT; CDR3: CASSEISGNSPLHF
size: once; D: .; J: TRBJ2-7; V: TRBV7-9; DNA: TGTGCCAGCAGCTTAGATGGGAGCTCCTACGAGCAGTACTTC; CDR3: CASSLDGSSYEQYF
size: .; D: .; J: TRBJ2-1; V: TRBV7-9; DNA: TGTGCCAGCAGCTTAGGCAGTTCCTACAATGAGCAGTTCTTC; CDR3: CASSLGSSYNEQFF
size: .; D: .; J: TRBJ2-6; V: TRBV5-1; DNA: TGCGCCAGCAGCTGGGGGGGAGGGGGTGCCTCGGAAGGGGCCAACGTCCTGACTTTC; CDR3: CASSWGGGGASEGANVLTF
size: once; D: TRBD1; J: TRBJ1-5; V: TRBV7-8; DNA: TGTGCCAGCAGCTTTGGACAGGGTTGGAATCAGCCCCAGCATTTT; CDR3: CASSFGQGWNQPQHF
size: .; D: TRBD1; J: TRBJ1-2; V: TRBV7-9; DNA: TGTGCCAGCAGCAGGGACGGACAGGGGGCTCGAGGCTACACCTTC; CDR3: CASSRDGQGARGYTF
size: .; D: .; J: TRBJ2-5; V: TRBV25-1; DNA: TGTGCCAGCAGTGAACTTCGACAGTACAGCCAAGAGACCCAGTACTTC; CDR3: CASSELRQYSQETQYF
size: .; D: .; J: TRBJ1-3; V: TRBV29-1; DNA: TGCAGCGTTACAGGGTGGACTGGAAACACCATATATTTT; CDR3: CSVTGWTGNTIYF
size: .; D: .; J: TRBJ1-1; V: TRBV7-9; DNA: TGTGCCAGCAGCTTAGAGGGGGTTCTGGGGGCGATGAACACTGAAGCTTTCTTT; CDR3: CASSLEGVLGAMNTEAFF
size: .; D: .; J: TRBJ2-1; V: TRBV6-1; DNA: TGTGCCAGCAGTGAAGCGTCAGGTCCCGGGAACAATGAGCAGTTCTTC; CDR3: CASSEASGPGNNEQFF
size: once; D: TRBD2; J: TRBJ2-7; V: TRBV7-8; DNA: TGTGCCAGCAGCCACGGGACTAGGGCCTCACGCGAGCAGTACTTC; CDR3: CASSHGTRASREQYF
size: .; D: .; J: TRBJ1-1; V: TRBV6-1; DNA: TGTGCCAGCAGTGATTTCCGCACAGGACTGAACACTGAAGCTTTCTTT; CDR3: CASSDFRTGLNTEAFF
size: .; D: TRBD1; J: TRBJ2-5; V: TRBV12-5; DNA: TGTGCTAGTGGTCCCGACAGGGGTCCCCAGGAGACCCAGTACTTC; CDR3: CASGPDRGPQETQYF
size: few; D: .; J: TRBJ1-2; V: TRBV4-2; DNA: TGTGCCAGCAGCTCGACAGTCAACTATGGCTACACCTTC; CDR3: CASSSTVNYGYTF